This T cell receptor beta chain was obtained from a study of shared clonotypes between healthy human individuals. This CDR3 contains 13 residues. Trimming pared 4 bases from V and 6 bases from J, leaving 13 bases between. In germline, CDR1 is SGHRS, CDR2 YFSETQ. The data were produced by immunoSEQ multiplex PCR, yet TCRdb's version contains in-frame clones alone and is incomplete. There are more than 1.2 million clones in the sample; approximately 98.5% occur only once, and approximately 0.4% lies in the top ten. A note on this clone: Its antigen is undetermined.

Study-wide results and caveats: Apart from blood, nothing was sampled; tissue repertoires likely differ. Non-shared clonotypes had lower generation probabilities than those shared by all four donors. Rarefaction showed that sequencing of sorted subsets was incomplete (despite large depth).

This TCR was sampled from a man aged 25-45 years in good health. The V and J genes are TRBV5-1 and TRBJ1-1; weak D call: TRBD1 (5 bases). Sequenced: naive CD4+ T cells sorted from blood. Documented subset: CD45RA+ positively selected. The CDR3: CASSPQGRSEAFF. CDR3 DNA: TGCGCCAGCAGCCCTCAGGGTCGCTCTGAAGCTTTCTTT.